This T cell receptor beta chain originates from a study of cytomegalovirus exposure and HLA in healthy donors. About the research overall: Some 77 million unique TCRs from HLA-typed donors were held in an early release of data.

Despite likely unrecorded immune exposures, the donors were nominally healthy at the time of sampling. The PCR made use of 60 Vbeta and 13 Jbeta primers. Some clones are missing from TCRdb's copy, which holds only in-frame ones; the method was immunoSEQ multiplex PCR. This sample carries around 34,000 clones, with 1.5% to 2% going to the ten biggest clones. Study results and caveats: One later analysis reportedly identified an Asian-associated ancestry cluster that showed fewer N-insertions than the approximately 670-donor mean.

Of note for this clone: Its target is not known.

The CDR3 is 17 residues long. J lost 2 bases, V lost 0 bases, and 5 bases had no gene match. Looked up from germline, CDR1 is MNHNS and CDR2 is SASEGT. This chain uses TRBV6-1 with TRBJ2-2; TRBD2 matches at 8 bases. The sample comprised PBMCs. The sequence came from a woman aged 40-49 years in good health and CMV-seropositive. CDR3 nucleotides: TGTGCCAGCAGTGAAGCGTGGACTAGCTATAACACCGGGGAGCTGTTTTTT. Protein sequence: CASSEAWTSYNTGELFF.